This T cell receptor (beta chain) was sequenced in a study of T cells in localized non-small cell lung cancer. Libraries were prepared by immunoSEQ multiplex PCR; TCRdb keeps only in-frame clonotypes and omits some of them. The sample lists fewer than 35,000 clones, approximately 80% occurring once. The CDR3 length is 15 residues. The V gene's germline CDR1 is LGHNA and CDR2 YNFKEQ. The ends lost 2 bases at V and 8 bases at J; junction bases unmatched: 5. The receptor was isolated from a male donor aged 60 or over with stage II squamous cell lung carcinoma. Sequenced here: peripheral blood, sampled before any cancer treatment. This chain joins TRBV4-2 and TRBJ2-1, with 11 bases that match TRBD2. In DNA form, the CDR3 reads TGTGCCAGCAGCCAAATAGCGGGAGGGGGGGATGAGCAGTTCTTC. Translated: CASSQIAGGGDEQFF.